A single sample gave rise to the 21 T cell receptor beta chains below, sequenced in a study of blood T cell repertoires in COVID-19. This table comes from immunoSEQ multiplex PCR, and its TCRdb copy is limited to in-frame clones, with some not included. The sample comprises some 700,000 clones, 90% of which are singletons, and around 0.3% rests with the top ten. Sequences were obtained from peripheral blood. The receptor set was obtained from a woman aged 18-30 years with acute or convalescent COVID-19.

The gene calls are TRBV6-5 and TRBJ1-2; no firm D call. Trimming cost V 0 bases and J 8 bases, with 19 bases left between them. Per the germline V gene, CDR1 is MNHEY and CDR2 is SVGAGI. The CDR3 consists of 16 residues. CDR3 region: CASSYSRKRRVEGYTF. CDR3 sequence (DNA): TGTGCCAGCAGTTACTCGAGAAAGAGGAGAGTAGAAGGCTACACCTTC.

V and J are TRBV4-3 and TRBJ1-2, with 11 bases fitting TRBD1. J lost 4 bases, V lost 5 bases, and 6 bases had no gene match. The germline V gene has CDR1 LGHNA and CDR2 YSLEER. This CDR3 spans 15 amino acids. CDR3 nucleotide sequence: TGCGCCAGCAGCACAGGACAGGGGGCTCGCTATGGCTACACCTTC. It codes for CASSTGQGARYGYTF.

This chain links TRBV6-5 with TRBJ1-6; D might be TRBD1 (5 bases). Between the trimmed V and J ends, which lost 6 bases and 8 bases, there was a span of 11 bases. Germline lookup yields CDR1 MNHEY and CDR2 SVGAGI. This CDR3 is 13 amino acids long. The chain's CDR3 is CASRPRVDSPLHF. In DNA, the CDR3 is TGTGCCAGCAGGCCCAGGGTTGATTCACCCCTCCACTTT.

CDR3 DNA: TGTGCCAGCAGCCAAGGGGGCCGTAGCTCCTACGAGCAGTACTTC. Its protein is CASSQGGRSSYEQYF. This sequence joins TRBV7-8 and TRBJ2-7, with TRBD1 identical over 7 bases. The germline CDR1 and CDR2 sequences are SGHVS and FQNEAQ. The junction had 7 bases not matched to a gene; V was cut back by 5 bases and J by 0 bases. CDR3 length: 15 amino acids. Full variable domain (remainder filled in from reference TRBV7-8 and TRBJ2-7): GAGVSQSPRYKVAKRGQDVALRCDPISGHVSLFWYQQALGQGPEFLTYFQNEAQLDKSGLPSDRFFAERPEGSVSTLKIQRTQQEDSAVYLCASSQGGRSSYEQYFGPGTRLTVT.

The chain couples TRBV6-1 to TRBJ2-1; 9 bases are a match to TRBD2. The CDR3 covers 15 residues. The germline V gene encodes CDR1 MNHNS and CDR2 SASEGT. The V segment lost 1 base and the J segment 5 bases; nucleotides outside the gene matches: 3. The CDR3 DNA reads as TGTGCCAGCAGTGAAGGGGAGCGGGGGGACAATGAGCAGTTCTTC. It translates to CASSEGERGDNEQFF.

This chain uses TRBV12-3 or TRBV12-4 with TRBJ1-1; 7 bases are a match to TRBD1. Losses at the gene ends were 5 bases for V and 10 bases for J; bases not matched to a gene: 10. The CDR3 extends over 13 amino acids. CDR3 region: CASSTDRAVGAFF. Here the CDR3 DNA reads TGTGCCAGCAGTACCGACAGGGCTGTTGGAGCTTTCTTT.

V is TRBV7-3 and J is TRBJ2-1, with a possible D match to TRBD2 (6 bases). The CDR3 contains 13 residues. The V end lost 6 bases, the J end lost 6 bases, and 12 bases lay between the germline ends. Germline V gene sequence: CDR1 SGHTA, CDR2 FQGTGA. In nucleotides, the CDR3 is TGTGCCAGCAGGCCAAGCGGGTCCAATGAGCAGTTCTTC. Its translation is CASRPSGSNEQFF.

This chain uses TRBV4-1 with TRBJ1-3, with a possible D match to TRBD1 (5 bases). In germline, CDR1 is MGHRA, CDR2 YSYEKL. The CDR3 has 15 residues. The germline V and J ends were trimmed by 4 bases and 0 bases, with 10 bases remaining between them. The CDR3 DNA is TGCGCCAGCAGCCTCGGGGGAGACTCTGGAAACACCATATATTTT. This sequence encodes CASSLGGDSGNTIYF.

Comments on this clone: Other DNA sequences in this specimen translate into the identical CDR3. The V and J genes are TRBV29-1 and TRBJ1-2; no reliable D call. The germline CDR1 and CDR2 sequences are SQVTM and ANQGSEA. The length of the CDR3 is 10 residues. Trimming left V 2 bases short and J 4 bases short, with 2 bases between. DNA for the CDR3: TGCAGCGTTGAACTCTATGGCTACACCTTC. It translates to CSVELYGYTF.

This chain joins TRBV5-1 and TRBJ1-1, with 7 bases that match TRBD1. With 3 bases clipped from V and 0 bases from J, the junction kept 11 bases outside the gene matches. The CDR3 extends over 17 amino acids. Germline CDR1 and CDR2: SGHRS and YFSETQ. CDR3 bases: TGCGCCAGCAGCTGGGTGCCCCCCGGACAGGTGAACACTGAAGCTTTCTTT. Amino acid sequence: CASSWVPPGQVNTEAFF.

This rearrangement joins TRBV2 to TRBJ1-1; possible D gene TRBD1, 6 bases. V was cut by 8 bases and J by 2 bases, with 12 bases left in between. CDR1 is SNHLY and CDR2 is FYNNEI in the germline V gene. The CDR3 length is 13 residues. CDR3 in amino acids: CASGPGHNTEAFF. The DNA for the CDR3 is TGTGCCAGCGGGCCGGGACATAACACTGAAGCTTTCTTT.

The gene calls are TRBV19 and TRBJ2-1; weak D call: TRBD1 (5 bases). CDR3 size: 15 residues. Germline assignment: CDR1 LNHDA and CDR2 SQIVND (reference sequence). With 3 bases removed from V and 2 bases from J, the gap between germline ends came to 11 bases. CDR3 in amino acids: CASSIQGDAYNEQFF. The CDR3 DNA is TGTGCCAGTAGTATCCAGGGTGATGCCTACAATGAGCAGTTCTTC.

V usage is TRBV4-3 and J usage is TRBJ2-2; 9 bases line up with TRBD1. V trimming: 2 bases; J trimming: 5 bases; junction bases outside the gene matches: 6. Per germline, CDR1 LGHNA and CDR2 YSLEER. The CDR3 spans 16 residues. The CDR3 here is CASSQRYRGQTGELFF. The CDR3 region has the DNA TGCGCCAGCAGCCAACGCTACAGGGGGCAAACCGGGGAGCTGTTTTTT.

This clone was detected only once. This chain uses TRBV28 with TRBJ1-6; 7 nucleotides agree with TRBD1. CDR1 MDHEN and CDR2 SYDVKM come from the germline V gene. CDR3 size: 16 residues. V trimming: 3 bases; J trimming: 3 bases; junction bases outside the gene matches: 5. CDR3 sequence reads: CASSFGSGGYNSPLHF. The DNA for the CDR3 is TGTGCCAGCAGTTTCGGGTCAGGGGGCTATAATTCACCCCTCCACTTT.

The chain carries TRBV3-1 (or the pseudogene TRBV3-2) and TRBJ2-7; 7 bases fit TRBD1. Germline V gene data show CDR1 as LGHDT and CDR2 as YNNKEL (reference sequence). V lost 5 bases to trimming and J lost 0 bases; unmatched junction nucleotides: 4. CDR3 length: 14 amino acids. CDR3 coding DNA: TGTGCCAGCAGCTCCGGGACAGCCTCCTACGAGCAGTACTTC. Translated: CASSSGTASYEQYF.

This clone occurred once. The chain couples TRBV19 to TRBJ1-4, with unresolved D. CDR1 is LNHDA and CDR2 is SQIVND in the germline V gene (reference sequence). V lost 2 bases and J lost 5, with 6 bases in between. The length of the CDR3 is 13 residues. CDR3 coding DNA: TGTGCCAGTAGTATATCCCCGAATGAAAAACTGTTTTTT. Its protein is CASSISPNEKLFF.

V gene TRBV5-6 combines with J gene TRBJ1-2, with D tentatively TRBD1 (5 bases). V lost 1 base to trimming and J lost 5 bases, with 15 bases between them. Germline loops: CDR1 SGHDT, CDR2 YYEEEE. The CDR3 contains 15 residues. The CDR3 sequence: CASSLRGGSYYGYTF. The CDR3 DNA reads as TGTGCCAGCAGCTTGCGGGGGGGAAGTTATTATGGCTACACCTTC.

The V call is TRBV30, the J call TRBJ1-3; perhaps TRBD1 as D (6 bases). Trimming pared 1 base from V and 4 bases from J, leaving 20 bases between. The CDR3 runs 17 residues. Germline V lookup: CDR1 GTSNPN, CDR2 SVGIG (reference sequence). CDR3 sequence reads: CAWSETSPGQRGNTIYF. The CDR3 nucleotides read TGTGCCTGGAGTGAAACTTCCCCAGGACAGAGAGGAAACACCATATATTTT.

The chain has TRBV19 and TRBJ1-2; D call uncertain. The CDR3 covers 14 residues. The V gene's germline CDR1 is LNHDA and CDR2 SQIVND (reference sequence). The germline V and J ends were trimmed by 5 bases and 4 bases, with 14 bases remaining between them. CDR3 sequence reads: CASSFPGGGYGYTF. Here the CDR3 DNA reads TGTGCCAGTAGTTTTCCGGGAGGCGGCTATGGCTACACCTTC.

CDR3 region: CASSPRQGRPSSDGYTF. CDR3 sequence (DNA): TGTGCCAGCAGCCCACGACAGGGGAGGCCCTCTTCCGATGGCTACACCTTC. This sequence joins TRBV7-9 and TRBJ1-2; 8 positions agree with TRBD1. CDR1 and CDR2 (germline): SEHNR, FQNEAQ (reference sequence). With V trimmed by 5 bases and J by 6 bases, 17 bases remained unmatched. The CDR3 extends over 17 amino acids.

This clone has a single count. The V gene is TRBV6-2 or TRBV6-3, the J gene TRBJ1-5; perhaps TRBD1 as D (6 bases). CDR1 is MNHEY, CDR2 SVGEGT, per germline. V was pared by 2 bases and J by 8 bases, with 22 bases between. The CDR3 has 17 amino acids. CDR3 residues: CASSYDWDTVGMEPQHF. The CDR3 nucleotides read TGTGCCAGCAGTTACGATTGGGACACGGTTGGAATGGAGCCCCAGCATTTT.